The 5 T cell receptor beta chains below all came from one sample that was sequenced in a study of cytomegalovirus exposure and HLA in healthy donors. PCR used 60 Vbeta primers and 13 Jbeta primers. Using immunoSEQ multiplex PCR, the repertoire was profiled, and TCRdb retains in-frame clones only, with some absent. The profile shows 200,000 to 250,000 clones, roughly 84% of them singletons. The sample was PBMCs. The receptors were gathered from a man over 45 in good health and CMV-seronegative.

As to this clone: Additional DNA sequences in this sample encode the identical CDR3. The rearrangement links TRBV18 to TRBJ2-5; TRBD1 is a possible D gene (6 bases). This CDR3 is built from 13 residues. V was trimmed by 4 bases and J by 3 bases, leaving 9 bases between them. In germline, CDR1 is KGHSH, CDR2 LQKENI. The CDR3 reads CASSLGQKETQYF. CDR3 coding DNA: TGTGCCAGCTCACTTGGACAGAAAGAGACCCAGTACTTC.

This clone showed up just a few times. The chain combines TRBV19 with TRBJ1-2, with D unclear. Germline V gives CDR1 LNHDA, CDR2 SQIVND (reference sequence). Trimming removed 6 bases from V and 3 bases from J, with 14 bases in between. The CDR3 is 14 amino acids. CDR3 nucleotide sequence: TGTGCCAGTAGAAGCGGGCCCCAGGACTATGGCTACACCTTC. It encodes CASRSGPQDYGYTF.

This clone was observed a few times. The J gene is TRBJ1-2, the V gene TRBV9; TRBD1 aligns across 7 bases. The germline V gene encodes CDR1 SGDLS and CDR2 YYNGEE. J gave up 5 bases and V 3 bases, and 22 bases lay outside the gene matches. The CDR3 loop spans 19 amino acids. The CDR3 loop reads CASSGGPPEGGTARYGYTF. The CDR3 bases are TGTGCCAGCAGCGGAGGACCGCCTGAGGGTGGGACAGCTAGATATGGCTACACCTTC.

V and J are TRBV12-5 and TRBJ2-3; 7 positions match TRBD2. This CDR3 has 16 residues. V was pared by 2 bases and J by 0 bases, with 5 bases of the junction left unmatched. Germline lookup yields CDR1 LGHNT and CDR2 FRNRAP. CDR3 amino acids: CASGLILRESTDTQYF. The CDR3 coding sequence is TGTGCTAGTGGTTTGATTCTGCGGGAGAGCACAGATACGCAGTATTTT.

In its sample, this clone was seen once. V is TRBV5-1 and J is TRBJ2-3, with D tentatively TRBD2 (5 bases). This CDR3 is built from 16 residues. V was trimmed by 0 bases and J by 2 bases, leaving 13 bases between them. CDR1 SGHRS and CDR2 YFSETQ come from the germline V gene. The CDR3 DNA reads as TGCGCCAGCAGCTTGGGGGCATCGACTAACACAGATACGCAGTATTTT. Protein sequence: CASSLGASTNTDTQYF.